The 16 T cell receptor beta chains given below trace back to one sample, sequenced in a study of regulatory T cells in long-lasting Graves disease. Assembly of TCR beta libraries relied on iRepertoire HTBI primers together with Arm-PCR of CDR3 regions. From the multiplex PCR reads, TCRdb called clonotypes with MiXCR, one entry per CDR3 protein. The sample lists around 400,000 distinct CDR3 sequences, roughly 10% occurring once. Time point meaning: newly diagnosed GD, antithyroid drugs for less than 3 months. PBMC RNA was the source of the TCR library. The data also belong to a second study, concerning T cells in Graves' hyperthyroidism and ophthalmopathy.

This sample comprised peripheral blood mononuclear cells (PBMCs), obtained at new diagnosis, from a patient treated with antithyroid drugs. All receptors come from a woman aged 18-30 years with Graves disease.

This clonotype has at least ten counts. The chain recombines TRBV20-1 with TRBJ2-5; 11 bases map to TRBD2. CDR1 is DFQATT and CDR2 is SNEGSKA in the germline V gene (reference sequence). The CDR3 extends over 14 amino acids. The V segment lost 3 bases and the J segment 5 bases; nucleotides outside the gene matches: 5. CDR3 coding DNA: TGCAGTGCTAGCCTAGCGGGGGGCGGGGAGACCCAGTACTTC. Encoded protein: CSASLAGGGETQYF.

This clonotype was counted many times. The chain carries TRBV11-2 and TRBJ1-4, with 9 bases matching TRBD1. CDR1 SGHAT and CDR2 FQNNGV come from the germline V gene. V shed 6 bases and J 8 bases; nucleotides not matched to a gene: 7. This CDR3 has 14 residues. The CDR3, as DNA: TGTGCCAGCAGGGAGACAGGGGGGGAAGAAAAACTGTTTTTT. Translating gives CASRETGGEEKLFF.

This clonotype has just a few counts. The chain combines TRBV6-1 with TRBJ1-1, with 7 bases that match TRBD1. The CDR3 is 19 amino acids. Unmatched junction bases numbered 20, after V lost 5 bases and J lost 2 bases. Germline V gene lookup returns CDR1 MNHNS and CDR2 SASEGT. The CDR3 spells CASSQGQVVTKRRNTEAFF. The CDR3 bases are TGTGCCAGCAGTCAAGGACAGGTCGTAACAAAGAGGAGAAACACTGAAGCTTTCTTT.

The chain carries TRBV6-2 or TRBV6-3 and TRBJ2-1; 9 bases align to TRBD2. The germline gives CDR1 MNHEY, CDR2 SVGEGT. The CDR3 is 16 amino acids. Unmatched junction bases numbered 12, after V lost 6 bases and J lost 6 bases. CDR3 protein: CASRGMRGGLGNEQFF. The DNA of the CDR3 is TGTGCCAGCAGAGGGATGCGGGGGGGCCTAGGCAATGAGCAGTTCTTC.

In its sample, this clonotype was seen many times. In DNA form, the CDR3 reads TGTGCCAGCCGGGACAGTAACACTGAAGCTTTCTTT. Translation gives CASRDSNTEAFF. The chain links TRBV12-3 or TRBV12-4 to TRBJ1-1; 7 nucleotides agree with TRBD1. V shed 8 bases and J 2 bases; nucleotides not matched to a gene: 2. The CDR3 has 12 amino acids.

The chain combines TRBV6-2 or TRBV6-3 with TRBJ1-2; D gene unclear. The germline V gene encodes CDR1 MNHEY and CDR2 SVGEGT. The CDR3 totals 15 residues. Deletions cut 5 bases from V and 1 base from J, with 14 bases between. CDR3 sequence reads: CASSPRSTLNYGYTF. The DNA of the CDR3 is TGTGCCAGCAGTCCTAGGTCCACACTTAACTATGGCTACACCTTC.

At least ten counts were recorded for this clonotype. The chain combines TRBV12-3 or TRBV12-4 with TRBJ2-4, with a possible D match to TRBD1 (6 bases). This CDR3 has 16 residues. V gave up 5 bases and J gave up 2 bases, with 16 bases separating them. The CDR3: CASSPGARVTKNIQYF. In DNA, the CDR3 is TGTGCCAGCAGTCCAGGGGCAAGGGTTACCAAAAACATTCAGTACTTC.

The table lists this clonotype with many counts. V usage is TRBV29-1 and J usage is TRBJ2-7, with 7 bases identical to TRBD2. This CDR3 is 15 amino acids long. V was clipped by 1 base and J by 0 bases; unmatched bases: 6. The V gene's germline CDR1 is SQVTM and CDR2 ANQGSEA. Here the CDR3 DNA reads TGCAGCGTTGAAGTGGCGGGAGACCTCTCCTACGAGCAGTACTTC. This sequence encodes CSVEVAGDLSYEQYF.

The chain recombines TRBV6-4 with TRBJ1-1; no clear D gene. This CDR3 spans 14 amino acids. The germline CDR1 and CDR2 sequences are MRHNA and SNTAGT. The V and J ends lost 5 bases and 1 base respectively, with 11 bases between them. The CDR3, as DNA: TGTGCCAGCAGTTACGGGCCCCCGAACACTGAAGCTTTCTTT. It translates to CASSYGPPNTEAFF.

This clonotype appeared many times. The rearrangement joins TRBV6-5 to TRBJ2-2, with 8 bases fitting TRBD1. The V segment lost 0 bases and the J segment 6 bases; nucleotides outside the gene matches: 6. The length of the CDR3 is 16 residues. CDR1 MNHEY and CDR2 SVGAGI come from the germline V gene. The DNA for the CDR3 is TGTGCCAGCAGTTACTCTCGCGGACAGGGTCCCGGGGAGCTGTTTTTT. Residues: CASSYSRGQGPGELFF.

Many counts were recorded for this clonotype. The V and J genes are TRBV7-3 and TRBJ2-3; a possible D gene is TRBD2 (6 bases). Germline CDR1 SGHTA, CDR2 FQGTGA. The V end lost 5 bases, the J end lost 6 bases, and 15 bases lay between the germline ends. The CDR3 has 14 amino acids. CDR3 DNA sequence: TGTGCCAGCAGCCCCCTCGGGGGTGCGGATACGCAGTATTTT. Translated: CASSPLGGADTQYF. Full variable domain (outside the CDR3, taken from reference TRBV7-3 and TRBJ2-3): GAGVSQTPSNKVTEKGKYVELRCDPISGHTALYWYRQSLGQGPEFLIYFQGTGAADDSGLPNDRFFAVRPEGSVSTLKIQRTERGDSAVYLCASSPLGGADTQYFGPGTRLTVL.

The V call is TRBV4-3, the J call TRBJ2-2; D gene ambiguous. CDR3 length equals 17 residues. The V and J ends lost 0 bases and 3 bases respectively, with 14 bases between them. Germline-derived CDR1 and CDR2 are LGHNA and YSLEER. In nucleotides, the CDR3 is TGCGCCAGCAGCCAAGATCGAGTAGGCGTCTACACCGGGGAGCTGTTTTTT. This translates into CASSQDRVGVYTGELFF.

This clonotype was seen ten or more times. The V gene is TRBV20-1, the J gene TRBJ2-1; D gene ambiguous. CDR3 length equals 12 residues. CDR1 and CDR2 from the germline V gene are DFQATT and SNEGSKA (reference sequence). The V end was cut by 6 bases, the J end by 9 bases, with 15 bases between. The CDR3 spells CSAGREVGEQFF. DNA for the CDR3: TGCAGTGCAGGACGCGAGGTGGGTGAGCAGTTCTTC.

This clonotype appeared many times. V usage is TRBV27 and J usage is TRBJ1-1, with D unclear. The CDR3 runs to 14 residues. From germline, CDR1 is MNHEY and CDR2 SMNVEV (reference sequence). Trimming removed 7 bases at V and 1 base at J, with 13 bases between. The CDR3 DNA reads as TGTGCCAGCACCCACGGGGTTGGGAACACTGAAGCTTTCTTT. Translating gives CASTHGVGNTEAFF.

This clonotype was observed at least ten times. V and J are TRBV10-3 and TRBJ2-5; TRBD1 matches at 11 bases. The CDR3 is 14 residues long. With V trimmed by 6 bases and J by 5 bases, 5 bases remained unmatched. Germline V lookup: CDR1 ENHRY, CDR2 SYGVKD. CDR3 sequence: CAISQGTGGETQYF. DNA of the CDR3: TGTGCCATCAGCCAGGGGACAGGGGGGGAGACCCAGTACTTC.

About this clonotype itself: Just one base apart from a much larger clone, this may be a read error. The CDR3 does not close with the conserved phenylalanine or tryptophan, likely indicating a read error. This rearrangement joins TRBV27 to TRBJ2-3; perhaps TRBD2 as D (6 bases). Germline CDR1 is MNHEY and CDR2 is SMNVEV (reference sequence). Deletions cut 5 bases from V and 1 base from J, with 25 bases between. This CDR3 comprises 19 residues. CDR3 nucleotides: TGTGCCAGCAGTCCTCACGCAGGCGGGACGGTTACCCGCACAGATACGCAGTATCTT. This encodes CASSPHAGGTVTRTDTQYL.